This is a list of T cell receptor beta chains from one sample in a study of metastatic and nonmetastatic thyroid tumors. TCRdb reprocessed the PCR reads via MiXCR. The data contain roughly 45,000 clones, about 3.2% of them singletons. The sequencing sample was made of blood. Receptor source: a female donor with papillary thyroid cancer or a benign thyroid nodule (not recorded which). Some clones in this sample may be carry-over from other donors' samples. Each CDR3 is given with its conserved first and last residue. A D gene is named only where the DNA matches it firmly.

v_call	d_call	j_call	cdr3_aa
TRBV6-1	TRBD1	TRBJ2-7	CASTPPGGGYEQYF
TRBV30	NA	TRBJ2-7	CAVGLYEQYF
TRBV27	NA	TRBJ2-7	CASSLGGDKDEQYF
TRBV20-1	NA	TRBJ1-1	CSARDHRDGEAFF
TRBV5-1	TRBD2	TRBJ2-1	CASSSSGRGNNEQFF
TRBV11-3	TRBD2	TRBJ2-1	CASSLTSGYNEQFF
TRBV15	NA	TRBJ1-5	CATSTPGTVSNQPQHF
TRBV6-2/TRBV6-3	TRBD1	TRBJ1-1	CASLTGVNTEAFF
TRBV4-1	TRBD1	TRBJ1-6	CASSQGQGGYSPLHF
TRBV27	NA	TRBJ1-2	CASRGGWGAGYTF
TRBV9	NA	TRBJ2-3	CASSGGRDTQYF
TRBV24-1	NA	TRBJ1-1	CATRDRWGTEAFF